Shown below are 9 T cell receptor beta chains from a single sample sequenced in a study of shared clonotypes between healthy human individuals. Only in-frame clones appear in the TCRdb table, and some are missing; sequencing was by immunoSEQ multiplex PCR. Among millions of clones, 90% to 95% were seen once, and the ten largest hold 0.1% to 0.15%. Sequencing was done on a sample of naive CD4+ T cells sorted from blood. Subset here: CD45RA+ positively selected. The receptors here all came from a man in his late teens or twenties in good health.

J is TRBJ2-3 and V is TRBV5-5, with 7 bases lining up with TRBD1. J was trimmed by 0 bases and V by 0 bases; bases with no gene match: 4. Germline V lookup: CDR1 SGHKS, CDR2 YYEKEE (reference sequence). The CDR3 runs to 16 residues. The CDR3 region is CASSLGLQGSTDTQYF. CDR3 DNA sequence: TGTGCCAGCAGCTTGGGCCTACAGGGGAGCACAGATACGCAGTATTTT.

This chain joins TRBV7-9 and TRBJ2-7, with D unclear. Germline CDR1 SEHNR, CDR2 FQNEAQ (reference sequence). The germline V and J ends were trimmed by 3 bases and 2 bases, with 14 bases remaining between them. The CDR3 totals 15 residues. DNA for the CDR3: TGTGCCAGCAGCTTGAATCCCTCCTCGACCTACGAGCAGTACTTC. This codes for CASSLNPSSTYEQYF. The variable domain in full, completed from reference TRBV7-9 and TRBJ2-7, reads DTGVSQNPRHKITKRGQNVTFRCDPISEHNRLYWYRQTLGQGPEFLTYFQNEAQLEKSRLLSDRFSAERPKGSFSTLEIQRTEQGDSAMYLCASSLNPSSTYEQYFGPGTRLTVT.

The V gene is TRBV5-1, the J gene TRBJ2-3; D gene uncertain. From germline, CDR1 is SGHRS and CDR2 YFSETQ. This CDR3 region has 17 residues. V was cut by 0 bases and J by 0 bases, with 14 bases left in between. The CDR3 DNA follows: TGCGCCAGCAGCTTGGGACGGCCCCAATCTAGCACAGATACGCAGTATTTT. This sequence encodes CASSLGRPQSSTDTQYF.

CDR3 sequence: CASSPIFGTHNQPQHF. DNA of the CDR3: TGTGCCAGCAGCCCCATATTTGGGACCCACAATCAGCCCCAGCATTTT. This chain uses TRBV7-2 with TRBJ1-5; tentative D call: TRBD1 (5 bases). The V gene's germline CDR1 is SGHTA and CDR2 FQGNSA. There are 16 residues in the CDR3. Trimming left V 5 bases short and J 3 bases short, with 17 bases between.

The DNA for the CDR3 is TGTGCCAGCAGCTTGATCGGACAGACATACGAGCAGTACTTC. It yields the protein CASSLIGQTYEQYF. The chain is built from TRBV7-8 and TRBJ2-7; a possible D gene is TRBD1 (6 bases). CDR1 and CDR2 (germline): SGHVS, FQNEAQ. The CDR3 length is 14 residues. V lost 3 bases and J lost 4, with 13 bases in between.

The chain joins TRBV18 to TRBJ1-6; no reliable D call. The CDR3 length is 11 residues. Trimming took off 8 bases at V and 15 bases at J, with 14 bases between the two ends. Germline V CDR1 and CDR2: KGHSH, LQKENI. CDR3 residues: CASAADGILHF. CDR3 DNA: TGTGCCAGCGCTGCAGACGGGATCCTCCACTTT.

The rearrangement joins TRBV4-1 to TRBJ1-6; D is undetermined. Trimming removed 3 bases from V and 0 bases from J, with 15 bases in between. This CDR3 has 18 amino acids. CDR1 is MGHRA, CDR2 YSYEKL, per germline. The CDR3 loop reads CASSQGGFADSYNSPLHF. CDR3 nucleotide sequence: TGCGCCAGCAGCCAGGGAGGGTTCGCGGACTCCTATAATTCACCCCTCCACTTT.

In regard to this clone: Other DNA sequences of this sample code for an identical CDR3. V gene TRBV18 combines with J gene TRBJ1-6, with D unresolved. The germline CDR1 and CDR2 sequences are KGHSH and LQKENI. This CDR3 contains 14 residues. V was clipped by 3 bases and J by 8 bases, with 11 bases between them. DNA of the CDR3: TGTGCCAGCTCACCTCCGGGTCGGGATTCACCCCTCCACTTT. This encodes CASSPPGRDSPLHF.

The chain recombines TRBV10-1 with TRBJ2-7; no clear D. The CDR3 has 11 amino acids. The V end lost 2 bases, the J end lost 10 bases, and 9 bases lay between the germline ends. Germline V gene lookup returns CDR1 WNHNN and CDR2 SYGVQD (reference sequence). The CDR3 region is CASSEGLNQYF. DNA for the CDR3: TGCGCCAGCAGTGAGGGGTTAAACCAGTACTTC.